The subject of this entry is one TCR beta chain. V lost 0 bases and J lost 4, with 7 bases in between. CDR3 length: 13 residues. CDR1 and CDR2 from the germline V gene are SGHDT and YYEEEE. This sample was included in a study of blood T cell repertoires in COVID-19. Study background: Italy, Spain and the United States were the sources of the convalescent and acute COVID-19 samples. T cells, B-cell-depleted T cells, or PBMCs supplied cDNA or gDNA.

Original handling: Amplification with reference gene primers provided the estimates of nucleated cell counts. Sequencing used immunoSEQ multiplex PCR; TCRdb keeps in-frame clones, though not all of them. V and J calls and clone size are those listed in that table; D and trimming were worked out from the DNA. This table holds around 99,000 clones, more than 80% found once. The genes are TRBV5-6 and TRBJ1-2; D is ambiguous. The receptor was derived from a man aged 35-49 years with active or convalescent COVID-19. The sample taken for sequencing was peripheral blood. The CDR3 nucleotides read TGTGCCAGCAGCTTGGTACAGTCCTATGGCTACACCTTC. It is translated as CASSLVQSYGYTF. The whole variable domain, filled in from reference TRBV5-6 and TRBJ1-2, reads DAGVTQSPTHLIKTRGQQVTLRCSPKSGHDTVSWYQQALGQGPQFIFQYYEEEERQRGNFPDRFSGHQFPNYSSELNVNALLLGDSALYLCASSLVQSYGYTFGSGTRLTVV.